The present T cell receptor beta chain was sequenced within a study of cytomegalovirus exposure and HLA in healthy donors. General observations from the study: Researchers reportedly found TCR beta sequences accurately predicted most subjects' HLA-A and HLA-B alleles. Per published reports, the classifier diagnosed cytomegalovirus status with high specificity and sensitivity. Cytomegalovirus-associated TCR beta chains were listed, numbering over 150. Apart from CMV serostatus, no immune exposure information was available.

Per germline, CDR1 SQVTM and CDR2 ANQGSEA. The trim removed 3 bases at V and 0 bases at J, leaving 7 bases unmatched. The CDR3 has 16 residues. PCR employed 60 Vbeta and 13 Jbeta primers. Here immunoSEQ multiplex PCR was the method, and the copy in TCRdb shows in-frame clones only, minus some. The specimen's table records some 180,000 clones. On this clone: Its antigen is currently unknown.

The material sequenced was PBMCs. The origin of this receptor is a man aged 25 to 40 in good health and CMV-seronegative. The chain has TRBV29-1 and TRBJ2-1; TRBD2 matches 8 bases. Written as DNA, the CDR3 is TGCAGCGTTGAGGACCGCGGGGGGAGCTCCTACAATGAGCAGTTCTTC. Its translation: CSVEDRGGSSYNEQFF.